The 10 T cell receptor beta chains below come from one sample, sequenced in a study of Graves' ophthalmopathy and Graves' hyperthyroidism. RNA transcripts were the source from which TCR beta CDR3 regions were amplified. RT-PCR with HTBI primers came first, then second-round multiplex PCR. Each CDR3 protein is one row after TCRdb ran MiXCR on the multiplex PCR reads. The sample includes around 43,000 distinct CDR3 sequences, over 40% of them seen just once. The sequenced sample was peripheral blood. The receptors derive from an adult man with Graves' ophthalmopathy.

The chain has TRBV30 and TRBJ1-3; D unresolved. The CDR3 has 15 residues. V was pared by 3 bases and J by 0 bases, with 12 bases between. The V gene's germline CDR1 is GTSNPN and CDR2 SVGIG (reference sequence). The CDR3 bases are TGTGCCTGGAGCCAATACGGCGCCTCTGGAAACACCATATATTTT. Its protein is CAWSQYGASGNTIYF.

Ten or more counts support this clonotype. V usage is TRBV12-3 or TRBV12-4 and J usage is TRBJ2-3, with 10 positions matching TRBD1. The trim removed 5 bases at V and 0 bases at J, leaving 2 bases unmatched. This CDR3 region has 15 residues. CDR3 amino acids: CASSETGGSTDTQYF. CDR3 DNA sequence: TGTGCCAGCAGTGAGACAGGGGGCAGCACAGATACGCAGTATTTT.

The sample holds many counts of this clonotype. The chain employs TRBV19 and TRBJ1-5, with no clear D. V was shortened by 3 bases and J by 0 bases, with 12 bases between the two germline ends. The CDR3 length is 16 residues. Germline CDR1 is LNHDA and CDR2 is SQIVND (reference sequence). Written as DNA, the CDR3 is TGTGCCAGTAGTATTAGGGAAGTTAATAGCAATCAGCCCCAGCATTTT. Protein sequence: CASSIREVNSNQPQHF. The complete variable domain, with remaining parts taken from reference TRBV19 and TRBJ1-5, reads DGGITQSPKYLFRKEGQNVTLSCEQNLNHDAMYWYRQDPGQGLRLIYYSQIVNDFQKGDIAEGYSVSREKKESFPLTVTSAQKNPTAFYLCASSIREVNSNQPQHFGDGTRLSIL.

The J gene is TRBJ2-2, the V gene TRBV10-3, with 7 nucleotides matching TRBD1. After removal of 8 bases from V and 5 bases from J, the junction contained 11 bases not matched to a gene. The germline V gene has CDR1 ENHRY and CDR2 SYGVKD. The CDR3 is 15 amino acids. Here the CDR3 reads CAIYRGADQTGELFF. As DNA, the CDR3 is TGTGCCATCTACAGGGGTGCCGACCAGACCGGGGAGCTGTTTTTT.

Ten or more counts support this clonotype. The rearrangement links TRBV6-6 to TRBJ1-5; 9 bases agree with TRBD1. CDR1 is MNHNY, CDR2 SVGAGI, per germline (reference sequence). Trimming removed 5 bases from V and 2 bases from J; junction bases left unmatched: 13. There are 18 residues in the CDR3. CDR3 region: CASSPAGGQGLGNQPQHF. Here the CDR3 DNA reads TGTGCCAGCAGTCCAGCGGGGGGACAGGGTTTGGGCAATCAGCCCCAGCATTTT.

V and J are TRBV5-4 and TRBJ1-6, with D unclear. V gave up 0 bases and J gave up 7 bases, with 11 bases separating them. The CDR3 has 15 amino acids. The germline V gene encodes CDR1 SGHNT and CDR2 YYREEE (reference sequence). CDR3 residues: CASSLGRSANSPLHF. The CDR3 DNA is TGTGCCAGCAGCTTGGGACGGTCAGCGAATTCACCCCTCCACTTT. Full variable domain (missing parts from reference TRBV5-4 and TRBJ1-6): ETGVTQSPTHLIKTRGQQVTLRCSSQSGHNTVSWYQQALGQGPQFIFQYYREEENGRGNFPPRFSGLQFPNYSSELNVNALELDDSALYLCASSLGRSANSPLHFGNGTRLTVT.

Points on this clonotype: With a much larger clone just one base away, this may be a read error. J is TRBJ1-3 and V is TRBV6-2 or TRBV6-3, with D possibly matching TRBD1 (6 bases). The germline V gene has CDR1 MNHEY and CDR2 SVGEGT. V was trimmed by 8 bases and J by 3 bases, leaving 23 bases between them. The CDR3 loop spans 17 amino acids. The CDR3 nucleotides are TGTGCCAGCGGTAACCGACGGACAGCCCTTATTGGAAACACCATATATTTT. Its protein is CASGNRRTALIGNTIYF.

The gene calls are TRBV10-3 and TRBJ1-3; D unresolved. CDR1 is ENHRY, CDR2 SYGVKD, per germline. CDR3 length: 14 residues. The V and J ends lost 6 bases and 7 bases respectively, with 16 bases between them. The CDR3 region has the DNA TGTGCCATCAGCAAAGCCCTAGCGGGGAACACCATATATTTT. Its protein product is CAISKALAGNTIYF.

This clonotype was observed many times. This chain links TRBV28 with TRBJ2-7; tentative D call: TRBD2 (7 bases). CDR3 length equals 13 residues. The V end was cut by 3 bases, the J end by 3 bases, with 9 bases between. Germline V CDR1 and CDR2: MDHEN, SYDVKM. CDR3 nucleotides: TGTGCCAGCAGTTTGGGGGGGCGCTACGAGCAGTACTTC. This translates into CASSLGGRYEQYF. The variable domain in full, completed from reference TRBV28 and TRBJ2-7, reads DVKVTQSSRYLVKRTGEKVFLECVQDMDHENMFWYRQDPGLGLRLIYFSYDVKMKEKGDIPEGYSVSREKKERFSLILESASTNQTSMYLCASSLGGRYEQYFGPGTRLTVT.

V usage is TRBV11-2 and J usage is TRBJ2-5; maybe TRBD1 (5 bases). V gave up 1 base and J gave up 4 bases, with 13 bases separating them. The germline gives CDR1 SGHAT, CDR2 FQNNGV. CDR3 size: 15 residues. The CDR3 region has the DNA TGTGCCAGCAGCTTAGTGGCAGGGAATAGAGAGACCCAGTACTTC. It is translated as CASSLVAGNRETQYF. The full variable domain, rest sourced from reference TRBV11-2 and TRBJ2-5, is EAGVAQSPRYKIIEKRQSVAFWCNPISGHATLYWYQQILGQGPKLLIQFQNNGVVDDSQLPKDRFSAERLKGVDSTLKIQPAKLEDSAVYLCASSLVAGNRETQYFGPGTRLLVL.